This paragraph covers one T cell receptor (beta chain) sequence. The antigen remains undetermined. The sample comes from a study of STAT5B mutations in CD4+ large granular lymphocyte leukemia. The survey-level immunoSEQ assay was used. Profiling relied on immunoSEQ multiplex PCR, and the TCRdb table lists in-frame clones only, not all of them. The sample carries 30,000 or so clones, approximately 73% recorded once. Trimming took 8 bases from V and 7 from J, leaving 27 bases between them. The CDR3 has 16 residues. The V gene's germline CDR1 is MRHNA and CDR2 SNTAGT. Study-level findings and limits: Compared with healthy controls (2/35), patient top clones favored TRBV06 (8/27). Without putative leukemic clones, patient CD4-sorted repertoires remained more clonal than healthy CD4+ repertoires.

Buffy coats from healthy blood donors served as controls. Sample: CD4+ T cells from blood buffy coats. This TCR was recovered from a human donor in good health. V gene TRBV6-4 combines with J gene TRBJ2-7, with D perhaps matching TRBD1 (5 bases). CDR3 in amino acids: CASGLPIRSGPTEQYF. CDR3 DNA sequence: TGTGCCAGCGGCCTACCTATACGCTCAGGGCCCACGGAGCAGTACTTC.